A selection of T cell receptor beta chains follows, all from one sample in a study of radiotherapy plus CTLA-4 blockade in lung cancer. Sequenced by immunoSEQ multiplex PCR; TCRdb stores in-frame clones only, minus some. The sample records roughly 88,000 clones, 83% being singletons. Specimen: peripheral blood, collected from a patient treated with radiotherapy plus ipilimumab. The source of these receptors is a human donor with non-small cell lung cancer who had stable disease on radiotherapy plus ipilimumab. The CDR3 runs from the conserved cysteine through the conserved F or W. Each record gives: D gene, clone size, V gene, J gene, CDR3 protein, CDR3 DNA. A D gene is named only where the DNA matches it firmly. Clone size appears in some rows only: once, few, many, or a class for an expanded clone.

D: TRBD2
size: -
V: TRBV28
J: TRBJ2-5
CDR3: CASNAGGETQYF
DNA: TGTGCCAGTAACGCCGGGGGGGAGACCCAGTACTTC

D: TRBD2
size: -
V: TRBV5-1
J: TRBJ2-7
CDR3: CASSIQRGASYEQYF
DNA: TGCGCCAGCAGCATTCAGCGGGGGGCATCCTACGAGCAGTACTTC

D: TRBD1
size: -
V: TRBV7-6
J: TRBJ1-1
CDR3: CASSLGTGLGEAFF
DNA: TGTGCCAGCAGCTTAGGGACAGGGTTGGGTGAAGCTTTCTTT

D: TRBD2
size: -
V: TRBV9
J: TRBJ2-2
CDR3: CASSEENLAGVITGELFF
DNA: TGTGCCAGCAGCGAAGAAAACCTAGCGGGAGTTATAACCGGGGAGCTGTTTTTT

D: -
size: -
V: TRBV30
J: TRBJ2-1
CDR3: CAWSNDSEQFF
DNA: TGTGCCTGGAGTAACGATAGTGAGCAGTTCTTC

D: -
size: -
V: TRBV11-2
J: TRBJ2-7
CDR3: CASSLTRGEQYF
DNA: TGTGCCAGCAGCTTAACAAGAGGCGAGCAGTACTTC

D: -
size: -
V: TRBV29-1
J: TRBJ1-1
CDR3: CSWGGITEAFF
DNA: TGCAGCTGGGGAGGGATCACTGAAGCTTTCTTT

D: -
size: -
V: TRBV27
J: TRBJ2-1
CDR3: CASSLDGGSYNEQFF
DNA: TGTGCCAGCAGTTTAGACGGTGGATCCTACAATGAGCAGTTCTTC

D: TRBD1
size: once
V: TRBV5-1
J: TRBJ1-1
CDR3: CASSLVNRGYGTEAFF
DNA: TGCGCCAGCAGCTTGGTGAACAGGGGTTATGGCACTGAAGCTTTCTTT

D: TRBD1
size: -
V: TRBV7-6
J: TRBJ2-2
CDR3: CASSLIEGADTGELFF
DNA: TGTGCCAGCAGCTTAATAGAGGGGGCTGACACCGGGGAGCTGTTTTTT

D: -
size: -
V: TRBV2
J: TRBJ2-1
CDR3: CASSDRTVTYNEQFF
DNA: TGTGCCAGCAGTGATAGGACCGTAACCTACAATGAGCAGTTCTTC

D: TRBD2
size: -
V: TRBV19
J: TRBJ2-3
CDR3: CASSIDDLAGRHTQYF
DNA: TGTGCCAGTAGTATAGATGATCTAGCGGGAAGGCATACGCAGTATTTT

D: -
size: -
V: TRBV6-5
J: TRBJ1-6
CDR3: CASIGRAGSSPLHF
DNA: TGTGCCAGCATTGGCAGGGCAGGAAGTTCACCCCTCCACTTT

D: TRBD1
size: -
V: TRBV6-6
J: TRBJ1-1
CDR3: CASSDRGRSEAFF
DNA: TGTGCCAGCAGTGACAGGGGGCGGTCTGAAGCTTTCTTT

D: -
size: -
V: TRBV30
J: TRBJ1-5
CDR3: CAWSALRDNQPQHF
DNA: TGTGCCTGGAGTGCTCTCAGGGACAATCAGCCCCAGCATTTT

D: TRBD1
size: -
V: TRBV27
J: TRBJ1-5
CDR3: CASSPGQSRSNQPQHF
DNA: TGTGCCAGCAGCCCGGGACAGTCAAGAAGCAATCAGCCCCAGCATTTT

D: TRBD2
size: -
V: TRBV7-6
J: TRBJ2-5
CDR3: CASSLGEGFGETQYF
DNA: TGTGCCAGCAGCTTAGGGGAGGGGTTTGGAGAGACCCAGTACTTC

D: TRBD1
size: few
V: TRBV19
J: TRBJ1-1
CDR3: CASSIAAGQSKGEAFF
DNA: TGTGCCAGTAGTATAGCTGCGGGACAGAGTAAGGGTGAAGCTTTCTTT

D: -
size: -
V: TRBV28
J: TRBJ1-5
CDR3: CASSLHGGREAQHF
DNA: TGTGCCAGCAGTTTACACGGGGGGCGGGAGGCCCAGCATTTT

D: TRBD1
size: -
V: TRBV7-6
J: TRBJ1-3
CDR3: CASSLGAGTGTGNTIYF
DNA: TGTGCCAGCAGCTTAGGAGCCGGGACAGGGACTGGAAACACCATATATTTT

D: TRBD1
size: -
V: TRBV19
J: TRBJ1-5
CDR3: CATHDRDNQPQHF
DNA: TGTGCCACCCATGACAGGGACAATCAGCCCCAGCATTTT

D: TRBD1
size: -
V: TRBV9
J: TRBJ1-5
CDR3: CASSWTGDRNQPQHF
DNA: TGTGCCAGCAGCTGGACAGGGGATCGGAATCAGCCCCAGCATTTT

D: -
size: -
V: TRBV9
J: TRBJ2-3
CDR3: CASSARGRDTQYF
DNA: TGTGCCAGCAGCGCCAGGGGCAGGGATACGCAGTATTTT

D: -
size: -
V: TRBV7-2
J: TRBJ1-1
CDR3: CASSPGQGGLAFF
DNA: TGTGCCAGCAGCCCAGGGCAGGGAGGATTAGCTTTCTTT

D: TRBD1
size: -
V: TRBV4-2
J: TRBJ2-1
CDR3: CASSREGTGMNNEQFF
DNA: TGTGCCAGCAGCCGAGAGGGGACAGGGATGAACAATGAGCAGTTCTTC

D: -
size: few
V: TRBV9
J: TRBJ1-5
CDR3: CASSVGGQNSQPQHF
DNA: TGTGCCAGCAGCGTAGGAGGACAAAACTCTCAGCCCCAGCATTTT

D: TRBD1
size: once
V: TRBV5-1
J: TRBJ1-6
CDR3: CASSTGDSSYNSPLHF
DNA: TGCGCCAGCAGCACCGGGGACAGCTCCTATAATTCACCCCTCCACTTT

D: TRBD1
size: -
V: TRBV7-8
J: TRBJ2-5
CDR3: CASSLGNIRASDRAGTQYF
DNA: TGTGCCAGCAGCTTAGGCAACATTCGGGCCAGCGACAGGGCGGGGACCCAGTACTTC

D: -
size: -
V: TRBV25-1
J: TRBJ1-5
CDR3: CASSEPRVNQPQHF
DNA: TGTGCCAGCAGTGAACCCCGGGTCAATCAGCCCCAGCATTTT

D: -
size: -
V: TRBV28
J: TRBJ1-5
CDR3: CASITFEGNQPQHF
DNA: TGTGCCAGCATCACTTTTGAGGGCAATCAGCCCCAGCATTTT

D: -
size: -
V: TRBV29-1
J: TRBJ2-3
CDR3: CSVEGFRGLSDTQYF
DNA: TGCAGCGTTGAAGGGTTTCGGGGGCTTTCGGATACGCAGTATTTT

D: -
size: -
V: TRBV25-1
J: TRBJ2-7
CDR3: CASSPGYEQYF
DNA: TGTGCCAGCAGTCCGGGATACGAGCAGTACTTC

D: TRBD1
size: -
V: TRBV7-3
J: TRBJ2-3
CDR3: CASSPGTVRSTDTQYF
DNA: TGTGCCAGCAGCCCCGGGACAGTTCGTAGCACAGATACGCAGTATTTT